This T cell receptor (beta chain) is drawn from a study of shared clonotypes between healthy human individuals (dated by TCRdb to 2020 to 2022). Regarding the study in general: A couple of women and a few men aged 18 to 49 years were included in the cohort. Different laboratories and diverse techniques were used to prepare libraries and sequence TCR repertoires, to increase sequencing depth and limit assay-specific biases. Between about 0.9 and 10 billion PBMCs per donor were obtained by leukapheresis. The study deeply sequenced blood TCR repertoires of five healthy adults to estimate repertoire size and the extent of clonotype sharing between individuals. Per donor, three plates each were used for CD4 naive and CD4 memory, two for CD8 naive, and one for CD8 memory.

Overall study results and their limits: Sampling was restricted to blood, and TCR repertoires in tissue are likely to differ from TCR repertoires in blood. Naive subsets generally had larger estimated clonotype richness than memory subsets did. The small number of donors limited the genetic and exposure-history diversity represented. Incomplete sequencing was indicated by rarefaction of sorted-subset datasets, despite the large sequencing depth. Pairwise subsampling indicated that sequencing depth was expected to affect the degree of clonotype sharing among donors. Compared with non-shared clonotypes, the clonotypes found in all four sorted-subset donors had higher generation probabilities. About 5% of naive CD4, 3.5% of naive CD8, around 2.3% of memory CD4, and around 0.4% of memory CD8 clonotypes were shared across a few donors.

The donors were healthy, HIV-negative adults who had no recently reported acute infections or vaccinations. All donors were Caucasian adults living in Nashville, Tennessee, USA. CD8 memory samples combined magnetically selected CD45RO+ cells with CCR7-negative CD45RA+ effector memory (TemRA) cells. Blood was collected by leukapheresis, and PBMCs were isolated by Ficoll-Histopaque density gradient centrifugation and then cryopreserved in liquid nitrogen vapor phase. Purity and quantity of every magnetically sorted T cell population were checked by analytical flow cytometry. Each sorted fraction had its genomic DNA isolated and then quantified by UV absorbance on a Nanodrop 2000c. For this clone: Its antigen remains undetermined. No much larger clone exists at a distance of one base, and base qualities are not known.

TCR CDR3 regions were amplified from genomic DNA by multiplex PCR using the deep immunoSEQ assay. For each cell subset, the extracted genomic DNA was distributed evenly across all wells of several immunoSEQ 96-well plates, and each plate served as one replicate. For sorted subsets, 200 ng of genomic DNA, equivalent to some 30,000 T cell genomes, went into each replicate PCR. Purified libraries were quantified with a Qubit 3.0 fluorometer, sized on a Bioanalyzer 2100, and re-quantified with the KAPA Library Quantification kit. Every immunoSEQ 96-well plate was sequenced on a dedicated single-read 150-cycle Illumina NextSeq 550 flow cell. Turning to the authors' computational methods: Because the immunoSEQ output held only junctional sequences and lacked quality scores, the filtering could not match the filtering applied to full-length reads. Sequences were annotated with PyIR, a Python wrapper for IgBLAST v1.9, using IMGT germline references to assign V/J genes and CDR3. Any read was removed if the V/J assignment was weak (E-value above 1e-6), the CDR3 was missing, or the read contained stop codons, out-of-frame junctions, or ambiguous translated residues. V3J clonotypes were defined by identical inferred V gene, J gene, and CDR3 amino acid sequence. Percentage overlap between repertoires was computed as shared unique clonotypes divided by the size of the smaller repertoire. RTK rarefaction, the Chao1 estimator, and Recon v2.1 estimates of unobserved clonotypes were used to assess repertoire richness. OLGA was used to compute generation probabilities for all TCRbeta clonotypes that the gDNA method yielded from a handful of donors. TCRdb took this table from immuneACCESS and kept in-frame rearrangements with V and J called. Such tables lack part of the clones; where checked against another copy, unresolved V genes explain under half of the gap, and the rest is unexplained. V and J calls plus clone size are reproduced from that table; the DNA served to infer D and trimming. The sample profile shows some 700,000 clones; less than 95% of them were found once. About 33% of the sample rests with the top ten.

The sequence came from a man aged 18-30 years in good health. Some clones in this sample may be carry-over from other donors' samples. Sequenced material: memory CD8+ T cells from PBMCs. This sample's cell subset or site label indicates: CD45RO+ cells pooled with CCR7-negative TemRA cells.

The DNA sequence is as follows: TGTGCCAGCAGAGGACAGCAAGAGACCCAGTACTTC. It translates as CASRGQQETQYF. The chain is made from TRBV7-9 and TRBJ2-5; the best D guess is TRBD1, with 6 bases matching. The V and J ends are trimmed by 6 bases and 2 bases, leaving 7 bases between them. The CDR3 goes from the cysteine to the phenylalanine over 12 residues. The sequence is cut down to CDR3 DNA, 36 bases in frame from base 1. From a lookup of the germline V gene (reference sequence), CDR1 and CDR2 are SEHNR and FQNEAQ.